This T cell receptor (beta chain) was observed in a study of siplizumab effects on memory and regulatory T cells. Study outcomes and limitations: The study found naive T cells seemingly more diverse than memory cells and seemingly major alloresponse contributors. For mappable alloreactive CD4+ clones, the mean Treg-derived fraction was about 72% with siplizumab and around 27% in controls.

In regard to this clone: Antigen: not known.

Trimming removed 5 bases from V and 5 bases from J, with 15 bases in between. The CDR3 totals 14 residues. Germline V gene sequence: CDR1 MGHDK, CDR2 SYGVNS. Libraries were prepared by immunoSEQ multiplex PCR; TCRdb keeps only in-frame clonotypes and omits some of them. The sample holds tens of thousands of clones; around 89% are singletons and the top ten take about 0.25%. The clonotype comes from a human donor in good health. The chain recombines TRBV25-1 with TRBJ2-5, with TRBD1 as a possible D gene (7 bases). The specimen sequenced was naive CD4+ T cells sorted from blood. The CDR3: CASSLPTGRETQYF. The CDR3 DNA sequence: TGTGCCAGCAGTCTACCGACAGGGAGGGAGACCCAGTACTTC. The entire variable domain, with the rest obtained from reference TRBV25-1 and TRBJ2-5, is as follows: EADIYQTPRYLVIGTGKKITLECSQTMGHDKMYWYQQDPGMELHLIHYSYGVNSTEKGDLSSESTVSRIRTEHFPLTLESARPSHTSQYLCASSLPTGRETQYFGPGTRLLVL.